This entry describes one T cell receptor beta chain. This record comes from a study of T cell changes during pregnancy in multiple sclerosis. Sequencing was performed with immunoSEQ multiplex PCR; in TCRdb, only in-frame clones are kept and a portion is missing. The sample yields 50,000 to 55,000 clones, 80% to 95% seen once. This receptor was taken from a female donor with multiple sclerosis, enrolled in a pregnancy study. The specimen was CD4+ T cells from peripheral blood mononuclear cells, collected in the third trimester of pregnancy.

Written as DNA, the CDR3 is TGTGCCAGCCGTCCCGAACAGGGCTACGAGCAGTACTTC. This sequence encodes CASRPEQGYEQYF. V is TRBV27 and J is TRBJ2-7; D may be TRBD1 (6 bases). Germline V gene lookup returns CDR1 MNHEY and CDR2 SMNVEV (reference sequence). The CDR3 sequence is 13 residues long. The V end was cut by 8 bases, the J end by 3 bases, with 14 bases between.